Listed below are T cell receptor beta chains from one sample, sequenced in a study of T cell clonotyping in hematopoietic cell transplantation. Sequencing used immunoSEQ multiplex PCR; TCRdb keeps in-frame clones, though not all of them. The profile shows roughly 9,300 clones, about 51% of them singletons. Sequenced here: peripheral blood mononuclear cells, sampled 100 days after allogeneic stem cell transplant. These receptors originate from a female patient aged 45-60 years who had an allogeneic stem cell transplant from an unrelated donor, so the T cells may come from the graft donor. Some clones in this sample may be carry-over from other donors' samples. The CDR3 runs from the conserved cysteine through the conserved F or W. A D gene is named only where the DNA matches it firmly. Not all rows give a size; the values are once, few, many and, for expanded clones, a class.

TRBV4-3,NA,NA,TRBJ2-5,CASSQGLAETQYF,TGCGCCAGCAGCCAAGGTCTAGCGGAGACCCAGTACTTC
TRBV4-1,NA,NA,TRBJ2-3,CASSQLTSTDTQYF,TGCGCCAGCAGCCAGTTAACTAGCACAGATACGCAGTATTTT
TRBV19,few,TRBD1,TRBJ1-3,CASTPTGPSVNTIYF,TGTGCCAGTACACCGACAGGGCCCTCTGTAAACACCATATATTTT
TRBV4-3,few,NA,TRBJ2-7,CASSPEWAPTYEQYF,TGCGCCAGCAGCCCGGAGTGGGCGCCTACCTACGAGCAGTACTTC
TRBV30,NA,NA,TRBJ1-5,CAWSQRTDQPQHF,TGTGCCTGGAGTCAAAGAACCGATCAGCCCCAGCATTTT
TRBV7-2,NA,TRBD2,TRBJ2-5,CASSPRGTSSETQYF,TGTGCCAGCAGCCCTCGAGGGACTAGCTCCGAGACCCAGTACTTC
TRBV25-1,NA,NA,TRBJ2-7,CASSSQGGYEQYF,TGTGCCAGCAGCAGCCAGGGGGGCTACGAGCAGTACTTC
TRBV30,few,NA,TRBJ1-2,CAHGGWGYTF,TGTGCCCACGGTGGCTGGGGCTACACCTTC
TRBV27,NA,TRBD1,TRBJ1-1,CASSFLDRGVEAFF,TGTGCCAGCAGTTTCCTCGACAGGGGGGTTGAAGCTTTCTTT
TRBV2,NA,TRBD1,TRBJ2-7,CASSDGGTVISYEQYF,TGTGCCAGCAGTGATGGTGGGACAGTTATTTCCTACGAGCAGTACTTC
TRBV4-1,once,TRBD1,TRBJ1-2,CASSPRTGGNYGYTF,TGCGCCAGCAGCCCGCGGACAGGGGGTAACTATGGCTACACCTTC
TRBV29-1,NA,NA,TRBJ2-7,CSVRTLVYEQYF,TGCAGCGTCCGGACACTAGTTTACGAGCAGTACTTC
TRBV4-2,NA,NA,TRBJ1-2,CASSRHLTELDGYTF,TGTGCCAGCAGCCGCCACCTGACGGAATTGGACGGCTACACCTTC
TRBV4-3,NA,TRBD2,TRBJ2-7,CASSPLGGSNYEQYF,TGCGCCAGCAGCCCCCTCGGCGGGAGCAATTACGAGCAGTACTTC
TRBV2,NA,NA,TRBJ2-5,CAILQEPGEETQYF,TGTGCCATCCTACAGGAGCCGGGGGAAGAGACCCAGTACTTC
TRBV30,once,NA,TRBJ1-1,CAWSVSGDAYEAFF,TGTGCCTGGAGTGTATCTGGTGACGCGTATGAAGCTTTCTTT
TRBV7-6,NA,NA,TRBJ1-1,CASSSEDDTEAFF,TGTGCCAGCAGCTCCGAGGATGACACTGAAGCTTTCTTT
TRBV19,medium-sized,TRBD1,TRBJ2-7,CASSMGSGGFYEQYF,TGTGCCAGTAGTATGGGGTCAGGGGGATTCTACGAGCAGTACTTC
TRBV1,NA,NA,TRBJ2-2,CTSSQARDKGTGELFF,TGCACCAGCAGCCAAGCTCGGGATAAAGGGACCGGGGAGCTGTTTTTT
TRBV30,NA,TRBD1,TRBJ1-1,CAWSRAGGTEAFF,TGTGCCTGGAGTAGGGCAGGGGGCACTGAAGCTTTCTTT
TRBV30,once,NA,TRBJ1-1,CAGGHLNTEAFF,TGTGCCGGGGGACATCTGAACACTGAAGCTTTCTTT
TRBV6-5,NA,TRBD1,TRBJ1-2,CASSRGQGSPGYTF,TGTGCCAGCAGCCGTGGACAGGGATCTCCTGGCTACACCTTC
TRBV14,few,NA,TRBJ2-5,CASSQARETQYF,TGTGCCAGCAGCCAAGCCCGGGAGACCCAGTACTTC
TRBV7-2,medium-sized,NA,TRBJ1-4,CASSDPPNEKLFF,TGTGCCAGCAGCGACCCCCCGAATGAAAAACTGTTTTTT
TRBV6-5,NA,NA,TRBJ2-7,CASSRTTGHEQYF,TGTGCCAGCAGTCGTACCACAGGGCACGAGCAGTACTTC
TRBV28,NA,NA,TRBJ2-7,CASSLSAGFYEQYF,TGTGCCAGCAGTTTATCAGCAGGGTTCTACGAGCAGTACTTC
TRBV4-1,NA,NA,TRBJ1-5,CASSPSYSNQPQHF,TGCGCCAGCAGCCCTTCCTATAGCAATCAGCCCCAGCATTTT
TRBV30,few,NA,TRBJ1-5,CAWSSGGNQPQHF,TGTGCCTGGAGTTCAGGGGGCAATCAGCCCCAGCATTTT
TRBV27,few,TRBD2,TRBJ2-1,CASSLAGGTYNEQFF,TGTGCCAGCAGTCTCGCGGGGGGTACCTACAATGAGCAGTTCTTC
TRBV29-1,NA,TRBD2,TRBJ2-6,CSVEGGGSGANVLTF,TGCAGCGTTGAAGGGGGGGGGTCTGGGGCCAACGTCCTGACTTTC
TRBV6-1,NA,TRBD1,TRBJ2-5,CASDRAEETQYF,TGTGCCAGCGACAGGGCGGAGGAGACCCAGTACTTC
TRBV4-2,few,TRBD1,TRBJ1-2,CASSQEIQGAGYTF,TGTGCCAGCAGCCAAGAGATACAGGGGGCGGGCTACACCTTC
TRBV4-1,NA,TRBD2,TRBJ2-1,CASSPRTSGTGYNEQFF,TGCGCCAGCAGCCCGCGGACTAGCGGGACGGGGTACAATGAGCAGTTCTTC
TRBV30,NA,TRBD1,TRBJ2-7,CALEGQGQHEQYF,TGTGCCCTGGAGGGACAGGGGCAACACGAGCAGTACTTC
TRBV6-1,few,TRBD2,TRBJ2-5,CASSETGLLAGETQYF,TGTGCCAGCAGTGAAACGGGACTATTAGCGGGGGAGACCCAGTACTTC
TRBV2,NA,TRBD1,TRBJ1-5,CASSRDSNSNQPQHF,TGTGCCAGCAGCCGGGACAGTAATAGCAATCAGCCCCAGCATTTT
TRBV5-1,NA,TRBD1,TRBJ1-2,CASSLAGQGPDGYTF,TGCGCCAGCAGCTTGGCAGGACAGGGGCCTGATGGCTACACCTTC
TRBV5-1,NA,NA,TRBJ1-6,CASSWAGDNSPLHF,TGCGCCAGCTCGTGGGCTGGGGATAATTCACCCCTCCACTTT
TRBV10-3,NA,TRBD2,TRBJ2-7,CAISESQAGEGEQYF,TGTGCCATCAGTGAGTCCCAAGCGGGAGAGGGGGAGCAGTACTTC
TRBV7-9,NA,NA,TRBJ2-2,CASSFGSVAGELFF,TGTGCCAGCAGCTTTGGCTCAGTGGCCGGGGAGCTGTTTTTT
TRBV4-1,NA,TRBD1,TRBJ2-7,CASSPGTDEQYF,TGCGCCAGCAGCCCGGGGACAGACGAGCAGTACTTC
TRBV30,once,NA,TRBJ1-3,CAWEQDSGNTIYF,TGTGCCTGGGAACAGGACTCTGGAAACACCATATATTTT